Presented here are 3 T cell receptor beta chains from one specimen sequenced in a study of beta chain features in type 1 diabetes. The study reverse transcribed the entire isolated RNA, so it sequenced expressed TCRB transcripts. Profiled with immunoSEQ multiplex PCR; TCRdb holds only in-frame clones, not every one. The sample consists of some 410,000 clones, around 14% of them appearing once. The sample consisted of naive CD4+ T cells from blood. These receptors were obtained from a man aged 25-45 years in good health.

The genes are TRBV7-8 and TRBJ2-3, with 9 bases matching TRBD2. With V trimmed by 3 bases and J by 4 bases, 8 bases remained unmatched. The germline V gene encodes CDR1 SGHVS and CDR2 FQNEAQ. The CDR3 runs to 16 residues. The DNA for the CDR3 is TGTGCCAGCAGCTTCCGGACTAGCGCGCAGGCAGATACGCAGTATTTT. Translation gives CASSFRTSAQADTQYF.

The rearrangement joins TRBV7-8 to TRBJ2-7; 8 bases are shared with TRBD1. V lost 4 bases and J lost 3; bases outside the gene matches: 5. This CDR3 comprises 14 residues. CDR1 and CDR2 from the germline V gene are SGHVS and FQNEAQ. The CDR3 region has the DNA TGTGCCAGCAGCTCCAGGGGGCCCTTCTACGAGCAGTACGTC. Translated: CASSSRGPFYEQYV.

V and J are TRBV4-2 and TRBJ1-4; TRBD1 matches at 8 bases. J lost 0 bases, V lost 2 bases, and 11 bases had no gene match. Germline V gene data show CDR1 as LGHNA and CDR2 as YNFKEQ. The CDR3 runs 19 residues. This CDR3 is CASSQFRTGWGSTNEKLFF. The CDR3 bases are TGTGCCAGCAGCCAATTCAGGACAGGGTGGGGATCAACTAATGAAAAACTGTTTTTT.